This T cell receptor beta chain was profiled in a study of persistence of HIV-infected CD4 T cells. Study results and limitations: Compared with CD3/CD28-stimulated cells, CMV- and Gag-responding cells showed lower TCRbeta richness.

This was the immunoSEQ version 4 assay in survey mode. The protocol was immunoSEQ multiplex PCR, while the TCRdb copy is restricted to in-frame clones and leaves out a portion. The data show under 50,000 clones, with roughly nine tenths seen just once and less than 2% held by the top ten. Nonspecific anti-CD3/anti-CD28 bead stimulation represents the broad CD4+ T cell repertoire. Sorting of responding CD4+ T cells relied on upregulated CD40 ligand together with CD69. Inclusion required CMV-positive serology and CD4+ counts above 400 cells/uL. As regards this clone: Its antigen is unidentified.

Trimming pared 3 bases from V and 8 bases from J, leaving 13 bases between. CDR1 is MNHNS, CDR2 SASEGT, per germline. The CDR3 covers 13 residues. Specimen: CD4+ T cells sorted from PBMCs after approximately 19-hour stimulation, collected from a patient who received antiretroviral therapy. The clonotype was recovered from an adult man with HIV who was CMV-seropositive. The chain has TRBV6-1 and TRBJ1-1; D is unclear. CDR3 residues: CASSEWGGGEAFF. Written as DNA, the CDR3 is TGTGCCAGCAGTGAGTGGGGAGGCGGGGAAGCTTTCTTT.